The entry below gives a single T cell receptor (beta chain) sequence along with its context. Its cognate antigen is unknown. This sample is drawn from a study of T cell responses to AZD1222 COVID-19 vaccine. The study, taken as a whole, reports: After two AZD1222 doses, spike-specific TCR breadth and depth rose versus day 0. Samples come after the peak T cell response, not at day 14.

Profiled with immunoSEQ multiplex PCR; TCRdb holds only in-frame clones, not every one. The data contain around 140,000 clones, almost 90% of them singletons. The CDR3 contains 16 residues. The V and J ends lost 5 bases and 0 bases, in that order; junction bases with no gene match: 7. CDR1 and CDR2 (germline): MDHEN, SYDVKM. The receptor's source is an adult who received the AZD1222 COVID-19 vaccine. The chain combines TRBV28 with TRBJ1-3; TRBD1 matches 7 bases. Here the sequenced sample was peripheral blood, taken 28 days after the second AZD1222 dose. The CDR3 DNA reads TGTGCCAGCAGTCCGACAGGGCTTCACTCTGGAAACACCATATATTTT. Its protein product is CASSPTGLHSGNTIYF.